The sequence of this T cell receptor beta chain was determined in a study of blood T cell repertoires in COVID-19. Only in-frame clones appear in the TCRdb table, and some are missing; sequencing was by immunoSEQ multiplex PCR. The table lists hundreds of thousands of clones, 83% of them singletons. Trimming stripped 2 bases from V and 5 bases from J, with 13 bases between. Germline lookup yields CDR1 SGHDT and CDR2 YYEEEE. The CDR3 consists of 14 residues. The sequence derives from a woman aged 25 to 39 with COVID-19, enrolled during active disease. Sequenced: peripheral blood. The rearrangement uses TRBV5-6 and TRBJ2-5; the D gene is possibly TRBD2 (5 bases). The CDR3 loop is CASSFIRGPETQYF. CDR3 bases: TGTGCCAGCAGCTTTATTCGGGGTCCCGAGACCCAGTACTTC.